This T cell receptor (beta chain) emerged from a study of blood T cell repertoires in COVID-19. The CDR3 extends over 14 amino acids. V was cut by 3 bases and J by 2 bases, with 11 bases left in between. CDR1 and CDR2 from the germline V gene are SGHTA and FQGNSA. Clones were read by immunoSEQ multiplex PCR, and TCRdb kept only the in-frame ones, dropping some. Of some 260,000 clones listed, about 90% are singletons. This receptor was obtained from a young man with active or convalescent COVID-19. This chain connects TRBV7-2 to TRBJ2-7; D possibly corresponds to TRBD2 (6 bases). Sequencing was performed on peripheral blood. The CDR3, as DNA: TGTGCCAGCAGCTTCCCGGGACTCCCCTACGAGCAGTACTTC. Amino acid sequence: CASSFPGLPYEQYF.